Here is one TCR beta chain with its context. These data originate in a study of blood T cell repertoires in COVID-19. The length of the CDR3 is 15 residues. Germline V gene sequence: CDR1 LNHDA, CDR2 SQIVND (reference sequence). The V end lost 7 bases, the J end lost 1 base, and 16 bases lay between the germline ends. This study enrolled people aged about 18 to 95 from around 26 US geographic areas. Clones were read by immunoSEQ multiplex PCR, and TCRdb kept only the in-frame ones, dropping some. Among about 320,000 clones, more than 85% were seen once, and the ten largest hold almost 4%. The V and J genes are TRBV19 and TRBJ1-1; D is unresolved. The sequence was collected from a woman in her thirties who had been exposed to COVID-19. Sequencing was carried out using PBMCs or T cells enriched from blood (not recorded which). The CDR3 bases are TGTGCCAGTACCACTGGGCAACGATCGAACACTGAAGCTTTCTTT. Amino acid sequence: CASTTGQRSNTEAFF. The full variable domain, with the rest looked up from reference TRBV19 and TRBJ1-1, is DGGITQSPKYLFRKEGQNVTLSCEQNLNHDAMYWYRQDPGQGLRLIYYSQIVNDFQKGDIAEGYSVSREKKESFPLTVTSAQKNPTAFYLCASTTGQRSNTEAFFGQGTRLTVV.